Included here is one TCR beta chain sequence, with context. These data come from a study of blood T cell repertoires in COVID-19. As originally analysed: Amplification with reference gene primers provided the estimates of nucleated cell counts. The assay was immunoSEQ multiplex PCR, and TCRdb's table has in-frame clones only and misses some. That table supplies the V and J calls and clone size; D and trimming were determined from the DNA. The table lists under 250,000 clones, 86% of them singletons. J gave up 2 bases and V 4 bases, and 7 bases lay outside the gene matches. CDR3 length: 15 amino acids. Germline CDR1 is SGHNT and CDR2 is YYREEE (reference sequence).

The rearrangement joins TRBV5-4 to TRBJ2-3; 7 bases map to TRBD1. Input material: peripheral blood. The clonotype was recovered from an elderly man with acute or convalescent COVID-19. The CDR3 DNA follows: TGTGCCAGCAGCCTCCGGGACAGTCACACAGATACGCAGTATTTT. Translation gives CASSLRDSHTDTQYF.